The entry below describes one T cell receptor beta chain. Trimming left V 4 bases short and J 3 bases short, with 16 bases between. This CDR3 is 15 amino acids long. Germline values: CDR1 KGHSH, CDR2 LQKENI. Assay used: immunoSEQ multiplex PCR; TCRdb lists only in-frame clones, some missing. The sample has under 850,000 clones, around nine tenths seen once. The source of the sample is a study of shared T cell receptors in the human thymus. Separately, the same data were catalogued under a study of human thymus T cells. That publication notes: Thymic and blood repertoires appeared to carry a bias in their V and J gene usage.

This chain joins TRBV18 and TRBJ2-7; perhaps TRBD1 as D (5 bases). Sequencing was done on a sample of thymocytes. The TCR sequence derives from a boy under three years old with a congenital heart defect. CDR3 region: CASSLRRTPIYEQYF. The CDR3 nucleotides are TGTGCCAGCTCACTCCGCCGGACACCAATCTACGAGCAGTACTTC.